Relative to its sample, the clone carrying this TCR beta chain is medium-sized. Its antigen is as yet unknown. Little can be read into the size of this beta chain, an off-target read in a library designed for alpha chains. The data are from a study of spatial heterogeneity in lung cancer. Study outcomes and limitations: Expanded intratumoral alpha and beta TCR counts tracked tumor mutation counts.

Regarding time point: sample taken at primary tumor resection. Whole RNA was taken from tumor, nontumor lung or frozen PBMC; it was then sequenced unsorted. V was shortened by 5 bases and J by 8 bases, with 19 bases between the two germline ends. CDR1 SGHVS and CDR2 FQNEAQ come from the germline V gene. The CDR3 has 15 residues. TCRdb analysed the 5' RACE reads with MiXCR anew, one entry per CDR3 protein. The sample consists of more than 5,500 distinct CDR3 sequences, about 4.9% of them appearing once. The source was lung tumor tissue, collected at surgery. This sequence was found in a male donor with early-stage non-small cell lung cancer. The V and J genes are TRBV7-8 and TRBJ2-1; tentative D call: TRBD1 (6 bases). The CDR3 bases are TGTGCCAGCAGCCCCCCGACAGGACTGTCCCATGAGCAGTTCTTC. It specifies CASSPPTGLSHEQFF. The whole variable domain, filled in from reference TRBV7-8 and TRBJ2-1, reads GAGVSQSPRYKVAKRGQDVALRCDPISGHVSLFWYQQALGQGPEFLTYFQNEAQLDKSGLPSDRFFAERPEGSVSTLKIQRTQQEDSAVYLCASSPPTGLSHEQFFGPGTRLTVL.